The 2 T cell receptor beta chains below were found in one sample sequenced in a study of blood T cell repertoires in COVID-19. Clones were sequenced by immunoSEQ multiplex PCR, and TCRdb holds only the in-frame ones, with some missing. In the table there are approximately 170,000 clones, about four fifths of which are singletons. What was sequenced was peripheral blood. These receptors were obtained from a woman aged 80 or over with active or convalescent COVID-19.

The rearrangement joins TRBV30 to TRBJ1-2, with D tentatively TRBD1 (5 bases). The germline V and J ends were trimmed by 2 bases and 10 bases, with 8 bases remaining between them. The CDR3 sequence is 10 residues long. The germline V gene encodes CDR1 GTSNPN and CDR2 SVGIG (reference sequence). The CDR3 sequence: CAWSRQFYTF. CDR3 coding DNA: TGTGCCTGGAGTCGACAGTTCTACACCTTC.

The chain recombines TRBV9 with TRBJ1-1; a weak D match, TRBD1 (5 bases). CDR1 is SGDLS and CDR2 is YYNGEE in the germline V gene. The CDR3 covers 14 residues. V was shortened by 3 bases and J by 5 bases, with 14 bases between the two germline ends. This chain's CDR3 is CASSAGLGGTEAFF. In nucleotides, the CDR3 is TGTGCCAGCAGCGCAGGACTTGGGGGGACTGAAGCTTTCTTT. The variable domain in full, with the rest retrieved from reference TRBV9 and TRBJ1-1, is DSGVTQTPKHLITATGQRVTLRCSPRSGDLSVYWYQQSLDQGLQFLIQYYNGEERAKGNILERFSAQQFPDLHSELNLSSLELGDSALYFCASSAGLGGTEAFFGQGTRLTVV.